This passage covers 19 T cell receptor beta chains from one sample sequenced in a study of blood T cell repertoires in COVID-19 (dated by TCRdb to 2018 to 2021). Libraries were built with the immunoSEQ multiplex PCR assay. Drawn from immuneACCESS, this table holds only the in-frame rearrangements with V and J called that TCRdb kept. Clones are partly lost; checked studies trace under half to an unresolved V gene and leave the rest unexplained. The sample table holds 150,000 to 200,000 clones, of which roughly three quarters were seen once. The top ten constitute around 6% of the sample. The material sequenced was peripheral blood. These receptors were collected from a woman between 35 and 50 years old with COVID-19, enrolled during active disease.

This clone was seen a handful of times. V usage is TRBV30 and J usage is TRBJ1-1; no clear D. The length of the CDR3 is 13 residues. Germline CDR1 GTSNPN, CDR2 SVGIG (reference sequence). V shed 6 bases and J shed 6 bases, with 17 bases lying between them. The CDR3 reads CACTAPAGAEAFF. The CDR3 region has the DNA TGTGCCTGCACGGCCCCGGCGGGTGCTGAAGCTTTCTTT.

V is TRBV20-1 and J is TRBJ2-7; 8 bases match TRBD2. The germline V gene has CDR1 DFQATT and CDR2 SNEGSKA (reference sequence). The CDR3 extends over 13 amino acids. J lost 2 bases, V lost 3 bases, and 3 bases had no gene match. CDR3 amino acids: CSASDGGAYEQYF. The CDR3 DNA is TGCAGTGCTAGTGACGGGGGGGCCTACGAGCAGTACTTC.

The chain carries TRBV4-3 and TRBJ2-3; weak D call: TRBD2 (5 bases). Per germline, CDR1 LGHNA and CDR2 YSLEER. The V and J ends lost 0 bases and 4 bases respectively, with 11 bases between them. The CDR3 sequence is 15 residues long. The CDR3: CASSQDIREPDTQYF. In DNA form, the CDR3 reads TGCGCCAGCAGCCAAGATATCCGGGAACCAGATACGCAGTATTTT.

The gene calls are TRBV6-2 or TRBV6-3 and TRBJ2-7; D remains unclear. Germline lookup yields CDR1 MNHEY and CDR2 SVGEGT. The CDR3 covers 15 residues. The V and J ends lost 4 bases and 3 bases respectively, with 16 bases between them. The DNA for the CDR3 is TGTGCCAGCAGTTCCCGGTATCCCCAGGTCTACGAGCAGTACTTC. Encoded protein: CASSSRYPQVYEQYF.

This rearrangement joins TRBV7-9 to TRBJ1-1, with D perhaps matching TRBD1 (5 bases). The CDR3 has 15 residues. The germline V and J ends were trimmed by 4 bases and 2 bases, with 14 bases remaining between them. Germline V CDR1 and CDR2: SEHNR, FQNEAQ (reference sequence). CDR3 region: CASSSRRGDNTEAFF. The CDR3 nucleotides read TGTGCCAGCAGCTCCCGGCGGGGGGATAACACTGAAGCTTTCTTT. The complete variable domain, with remaining parts taken from reference TRBV7-9 and TRBJ1-1, reads DTGVSQNPRHKITKRGQNVTFRCDPISEHNRLYWYRQTLGQGPEFLTYFQNEAQLEKSRLLSDRFSAERPKGSFSTLEIQRTEQGDSAMYLCASSSRRGDNTEAFFGQGTRLTVV.

This chain connects TRBV27 to TRBJ1-1; TRBD1 might be the D (5 bases). CDR1 and CDR2 (germline): MNHEY, SMNVEV (reference sequence). The CDR3 extends over 13 amino acids. V dropped 5 bases and J dropped 4 bases, with 11 bases sitting between them. The CDR3 here is CASSHTRGTEAFF. As DNA, the CDR3 is TGTGCCAGCAGTCATACAAGGGGCACTGAAGCTTTCTTT.

This clone was counted many times. The V and J genes are TRBV21-1 and TRBJ2-2; the table's D call of TRBD1 was not tested on the DNA. TRBV21-1 is termed a pseudogene. The CDR3 consists of 18 residues. CDR3 protein: CASSKPPQQGSPPGELFF. CDR3 bases: TGTGCCAGCAGCAAACCCCCTCAACAGGGGAGCCCCCCCGGGGAGCTGTTTTTT.

This clone was seen once. This sequence joins TRBV9 and TRBJ1-2; 8 nucleotides line up with TRBD1. The germline gives CDR1 SGDLS, CDR2 YYNGEE. V was clipped by 4 bases and J by 2 bases; unmatched bases: 4. The CDR3 totals 14 residues. The CDR3 coding sequence is TGTGCCAGCAGCCCTGGACAGGGCAACTATGGCTACACCTTC. Residues: CASSPGQGNYGYTF.

This clone has just a few counts. This CDR3 reads CASSRDRGRTSYGYTF. CDR3 DNA sequence: TGTGCCAGCAGCCGGGACAGGGGGCGAACTAGCTATGGCTACACCTTC. The rearrangement joins TRBV5-5 to TRBJ1-2; 12 bases are shared with TRBD1. CDR3 length: 16 residues. V lost 4 bases, J lost 4 bases, and 8 bases stayed unmatched. Germline V lookup: CDR1 SGHKS, CDR2 YYEKEE (reference sequence).

The chain links TRBV5-1 to TRBJ2-4; 11 bases match TRBD1. This CDR3 comprises 17 residues. The V segment lost 1 base and the J segment 1 base; nucleotides outside the gene matches: 4. CDR1 is SGHRS, CDR2 YFSETQ, per germline. CDR3: CASSLTDRGQAKNIQYF. CDR3 DNA sequence: TGCGCCAGCAGCTTGACGGACAGGGGGCAGGCCAAAAACATTCAGTACTTC.

The chain couples TRBV30 to TRBJ2-7; D gene uncertain. The germline V gene has CDR1 GTSNPN and CDR2 SVGIG (reference sequence). The CDR3 runs to 14 residues. V lost 0 bases and J lost 2, with 11 bases in between. This CDR3 reads CAWSVSSPAYEQYF. The CDR3 DNA sequence: TGTGCCTGGAGTGTATCGAGTCCTGCCTACGAGCAGTACTTC. Supplemented by reference TRBV30 and TRBJ2-7, the full variable domain reads SQTIHQWPATLVQPVGSPLSLECTVEGTSNPNLYWYRQAAGRGLQLLFYSVGIGQISSEVPQNLSASRPQDRQFILSSKKLLLSDSGFYLCAWSVSSPAYEQYFGPGTRLTVT.

This chain joins TRBV19 and TRBJ2-1, with D possibly matching TRBD2 (6 bases). The CDR3 loop spans 13 amino acids. Germline CDR1 is LNHDA and CDR2 is SQIVND (reference sequence). V shed 5 bases and J shed 8 bases, with 13 bases lying between them. The CDR3 is CASSFGGIYEQFF. In DNA form, the CDR3 reads TGTGCCAGTAGTTTTGGGGGGATATATGAGCAGTTCTTC.

The V gene is TRBV2, the J gene TRBJ1-1, with D possibly matching TRBD1 (5 bases). Germline V gives CDR1 SNHLY, CDR2 FYNNEI. The CDR3 has 14 amino acids. The ends were cut back, 4 bases at V and 5 bases at J, with 14 bases in the middle. The CDR3 loop reads CASSVTGGRTEAFF. CDR3 sequence (DNA): TGTGCCAGCAGTGTCACAGGTGGGAGGACTGAAGCTTTCTTT.

The CDR3 loop is CASYTRSYNEQFF. The DNA of the CDR3 is TGTGCTAGTTACACAAGGAGCTACAATGAGCAGTTCTTC. V and J are TRBV12-5 and TRBJ2-1; no firm D call. V was trimmed by 8 bases and J by 3 bases, leaving 11 bases between them. The CDR3 consists of 13 residues. CDR1 LGHNT and CDR2 FRNRAP come from the germline V gene.

The table lists this clone with a few counts. J is TRBJ2-2 and V is TRBV10-1; 11 bases are shared with TRBD1. Germline V gene sequence: CDR1 WNHNN, CDR2 SYGVQD (reference sequence). CDR3 length: 17 residues. V was pared by 5 bases and J by 4 bases, with 9 bases of the junction left unmatched. The CDR3 DNA follows: TGCGCCAGCAGTACTAACCGGGACAGGGGGGTCACCGGGGAGCTGTTTTTT. Protein product: CASSTNRDRGVTGELFF.

This chain links TRBV7-9 with TRBJ1-1; 7 bases fit TRBD1. The CDR3 spans 15 residues. V shed 5 bases and J 0 bases; nucleotides not matched to a gene: 6. Germline V gene data show CDR1 as SEHNR and CDR2 as FQNEAQ (reference sequence). The CDR3: CASSPQGSLNTEAFF. The DNA for the CDR3 is TGTGCCAGCAGCCCACAGGGGTCCCTGAACACTGAAGCTTTCTTT.

This clone was found a few times. V is TRBV5-1 and J is TRBJ1-1; 7 positions match TRBD1. The CDR3 is 17 residues long. Germline V gene data show CDR1 as SGHRS and CDR2 as YFSETQ. The trim removed 2 bases at V and 3 bases at J, leaving 13 bases unmatched. CDR3 in DNA: TGCGCCAGCAGCTTCCCTCATACAGGGGCGGTGGACACTGAAGCTTTCTTT. It is translated as CASSFPHTGAVDTEAFF.

V and J are TRBV3-1 (or the pseudogene TRBV3-2) and TRBJ1-2; D unresolved. The CDR3 sequence is 15 residues long. The germline gives CDR1 LGHDT, CDR2 YNNKEL (reference sequence). Trimming removed 1 base at V and 0 bases at J, with 9 bases between. The CDR3, as DNA: TGTGCCAGCAGCCAAGGGCCAGGCACTAACTATGGCTACACCTTC. Protein product: CASSQGPGTNYGYTF.

The rearrangement links TRBV11-3 to TRBJ2-5; TRBD1 agrees at 7 bases. CDR1 SGHNT and CDR2 YENEEA come from the germline V gene. This CDR3 is 16 amino acids long. V shed 1 base, J shed 0 bases, and the junction held 5 bases outside the gene matches. The CDR3 is CASSLVATGYQETQYF. The DNA for the CDR3 is TGTGCCAGCAGCTTAGTTGCGACAGGGTACCAAGAGACCCAGTACTTC.